The source of this T cell receptor (beta chain) is a study of blood T cell repertoires in COVID-19. This CDR3 comprises 15 residues. Trimming stripped 4 bases from V and 0 bases from J, with 11 bases between. Per the germline V gene, CDR1 is SGHRS and CDR2 is YFSETQ. There are a few counts of this clone. TCRdb's copy holds only in-frame clones and misses some; the assay was immunoSEQ multiplex PCR. Counted here are approximately 100,000 clones, 81% occurring once; the ten biggest clones make up around 11%. Sequenced input: peripheral blood. This clonotype was sampled from a woman aged 80 or older with acute or convalescent COVID-19. This chain links TRBV5-1 with TRBJ1-5; possible D gene TRBD1, 5 bases. CDR3 loop: CASSPSQGSNQPQHF. CDR3 DNA: TGCGCCAGCAGCCCGTCCCAGGGTAGCAATCAGCCCCAGCATTTT.